The 17 T cell receptor beta chains in this list originate from one sample, sequenced in a study of blood T cell repertoires in COVID-19. The data were produced by immunoSEQ multiplex PCR, yet TCRdb's version contains in-frame clones alone and is incomplete. The table records a few hundred thousand clones, 82% of them present only once. The specimen sequenced was peripheral blood. The origin of the receptors is a woman in her 70s with COVID-19, enrolled during active disease.

The rearrangement uses TRBV15 and TRBJ1-1; D ambiguous. Looked up from germline, CDR1 is LNHNV and CDR2 is YYDKDF (reference sequence). This CDR3 contains 13 residues. Trimming took 2 bases from V and 2 from J, leaving 6 bases between them. The CDR3 DNA sequence: TGTGCCACCAGCAGATCAGTTAACACTGAAGCTTTCTTT. The encoded protein is CATSRSVNTEAFF.

This chain links TRBV3-1 (or the pseudogene TRBV3-2) with TRBJ1-2; D perhaps matches TRBD1 (6 bases). CDR1 is LGHDT and CDR2 is YNNKEL in the germline V gene (reference sequence). The V and J ends lost 4 bases and 4 bases respectively, with 19 bases between them. The CDR3 runs 16 residues. CDR3 protein: CASSPTRTDPFYGYTF. The DNA for the CDR3 is TGTGCCAGCAGCCCGACGAGGACAGATCCATTCTATGGCTACACCTTC.

The chain joins TRBV30 to TRBJ2-1; unclear D gene. V gave up 4 bases and J gave up 9 bases, with 13 bases separating them. Per germline, CDR1 GTSNPN and CDR2 SVGIG (reference sequence). There are 12 residues in the CDR3. CDR3 nucleotide sequence: TGTGCCTGGACTCCCTACCAGCGTGAGCAGTTCTTC. Translation: CAWTPYQREQFF. Using reference TRBV30 and TRBJ2-1 for the parts outside the CDR3, the full variable domain is SQTIHQWPATLVQPVGSPLSLECTVEGTSNPNLYWYRQAAGRGLQLLFYSVGIGQISSEVPQNLSASRPQDRQFILSSKKLLLSDSGFYLCAWTPYQREQFFGPGTRLTVL.

This clone was seen just once. This chain links TRBV12-3 or TRBV12-4 with TRBJ2-2; tentatively, D is TRBD2 (6 bases). The CDR3 has 12 amino acids. Trimming took 5 bases from V and 6 from J, leaving 7 bases between them. CDR3 DNA: TGTGCCAGCAGTAGGGAGGCCGGGGAGCTGTTTTTT. This gives the protein CASSREAGELFF.

The chain joins TRBV2 to TRBJ2-1; the D gene is possibly TRBD1 (6 bases). Trimming left V 8 bases short and J 8 bases short, with 19 bases between. The CDR3 extends over 14 amino acids. Germline lookup yields CDR1 SNHLY and CDR2 FYNNEI. The CDR3 DNA follows: TGTGCCAGCCGGAATGGGGGCGCAGGGCATGAGCAGTTCTTC. Amino acids: CASRNGGAGHEQFF.

V usage is TRBV3-1 (or the pseudogene TRBV3-2) and J usage is TRBJ2-1, with 8 bases that match TRBD2. This CDR3 is built from 13 residues. Trimming at V came to 11 bases and at J to 7 bases, leaving 10 bases not matched to a gene. Per germline, CDR1 LGHDT and CDR2 YNNKEL (reference sequence). Written as DNA, the CDR3 is TGTGCCGCACACGCGGGGGGAGGAAATGAGCAGTTCTTC. It yields the protein CAAHAGGGNEQFF.

The chain joins TRBV2 to TRBJ1-2, with D perhaps matching TRBD1 (5 bases). The CDR3 runs 14 residues. The V end lost 0 bases, the J end lost 5 bases, and 10 bases lay between the germline ends. The germline CDR1 and CDR2 sequences are SNHLY and FYNNEI. The chain's CDR3 is CASSEAGVLYGYTF. CDR3 coding DNA: TGTGCCAGCAGTGAAGCAGGGGTTCTTTATGGCTACACCTTC.

In nucleotides, the CDR3 is TGTGCCAGCAGTTGGGACAGGGGCCTCTATGGCTACACCTTC. Protein: CASSWDRGLYGYTF. The chain uses TRBV6-2 or TRBV6-3 and TRBJ1-2, with 10 bases identical to TRBD1. Trimming took 4 bases from V and 4 from J; bases not matched to a gene: 3. This CDR3 comprises 14 residues. Germline CDR1 MNHEY, CDR2 SVGEGT.

The chain couples TRBV6-5 to TRBJ1-5; D not resolved. The CDR3 loop spans 14 amino acids. Germline V gives CDR1 MNHEY, CDR2 SVGAGI. Trimming pared 0 bases from V and 4 bases from J, leaving 7 bases between. CDR3 in amino acids: CASSYSLRNQPQHF. The CDR3 nucleotides are TGTGCCAGCAGTTACTCCCTGCGGAATCAGCCCCAGCATTTT.

V and J are TRBV7-9 and TRBJ2-2; D gene ambiguous. V lost 7 bases, J lost 5 bases, and 5 bases lay in between. The CDR3 totals 11 residues. Looked up from germline, CDR1 is SEHNR and CDR2 is FQNEAQ (reference sequence). In DNA form, the CDR3 reads TGTGCCAGCACGATAACCGGGGAGCTGTTTTTT. It yields the protein CASTITGELFF.

With respect to this clone: This specimen includes other DNA sequences encoding the same CDR3. This chain joins TRBV5-1 and TRBJ1-1; D is unclear. V lost 1 base and J 1 base, leaving 8 bases between the germline ends. The V gene's germline CDR1 is SGHRS and CDR2 YFSETQ. The CDR3 runs 14 residues. The CDR3 here is CASSLSSGNTEAFF. CDR3 coding DNA: TGCGCCAGCAGCTTGAGTTCAGGGAACACTGAAGCTTTCTTT. Together with reference TRBV5-1 and TRBJ1-1, the CDR3 gives the full variable domain: KAGVTQTPRYLIKTRGQQVTLSCSPISGHRSVSWYQQTPGQGLQFLFEYFSETQRNKGNFPGRFSGRQFSNSRSEMNVSTLELGDSALYLCASSLSSGNTEAFFGQGTRLTVV.

In this sample, this clone turned up a few times. The CDR3 nucleotides are TGTGCCAGCAGAGCCCAGGGGGCGTTAGATACGCAGTATTTT. The encoded protein is CASRAQGALDTQYF. This sequence joins TRBV6-4 and TRBJ2-3; 8 bases align to TRBD1. V trimming: 6 bases; J trimming: 5 bases; junction bases outside the gene matches: 7. Germline V gene data show CDR1 as MRHNA and CDR2 as SNTAGT. CDR3 size: 14 residues.

CDR3 amino acids: CASSPQGQGYDTQYF. The CDR3 DNA sequence: TGTGCCAGCTCACCTCAGGGACAGGGGTACGATACGCAGTATTTT. This chain joins TRBV18 and TRBJ2-3; 10 positions agree with TRBD1. The CDR3 is 15 residues long. Unmatched junction bases numbered 6, after V lost 3 bases and J lost 6 bases. CDR1 is KGHSH, CDR2 LQKENI, per germline.

The gene calls are TRBV18 and TRBJ2-1; 13 bases match TRBD2. The CDR3 is 16 amino acids. V lost 6 bases and J lost 2; bases outside the gene matches: 4. The germline gives CDR1 KGHSH, CDR2 LQKENI. The CDR3: CASSPGLAGAYNEQFF. DNA of the CDR3: TGTGCCAGCTCCCCCGGACTAGCGGGAGCCTACAATGAGCAGTTCTTC. Full variable domain (rest looked up from reference TRBV18 and TRBJ2-1): NAGVMQNPRHLVRRRGQEARLRCSPMKGHSHVYWYRQLPEEGLKFMVYLQKENIIDESGMPKERFSAEFPKEGPSILRIQQVVRGDSAAYFCASSPGLAGAYNEQFFGPGTRLTVL.

The genes are TRBV13 and TRBJ2-7; 8 bases line up with TRBD2. Germline loops: CDR1 PRHDT, CDR2 FYEKMQ (reference sequence). V was pared by 5 bases and J by 2 bases, with 5 bases of the junction left unmatched. The CDR3 has 14 residues. This chain's CDR3 is CASSRGGLPYEQYF. In nucleotides, the CDR3 is TGTGCCAGCAGCCGGGGGGGGCTCCCCTACGAGCAGTACTTC. Complete variable domain (other parts from reference TRBV13 and TRBJ2-7): AAGVIQSPRHLIKEKRETATLKCYPIPRHDTVYWYQQGPGQDPQFLISFYEKMQSDKGSIPDRFSAQQFSDYHSELNMSSLELGDSALYFCASSRGGLPYEQYFGPGTRLTVT.

The chain couples TRBV10-3 to TRBJ2-1; a possible D gene is TRBD2 (6 bases). Germline values: CDR1 ENHRY, CDR2 SYGVKD. The CDR3 has 16 residues. Trimming removed 2 bases at V and 14 bases at J, with 25 bases between. This chain's CDR3 is CAISESRSRESSEEFF. The DNA for the CDR3 is TGTGCCATCAGTGAGAGTCGGAGTCGGGAGAGTAGCGAGGAGTTCTTC.

The chain links TRBV4-3 to TRBJ1-2; D perhaps matches TRBD1 (6 bases). The germline V and J ends were trimmed by 1 base and 3 bases, with 15 bases remaining between them. CDR1 and CDR2 from the germline V gene are LGHNA and YSLEER. The CDR3 has 16 amino acids. The CDR3 region has the DNA TGCGCCAGCAGCCAAGGTGCAGGGGAAGTTGACTATGGCTACACCTTC. This codes for CASSQGAGEVDYGYTF.